This is a list of T cell receptor beta chains from one sample in a study of T cells in localized non-small cell lung cancer. The table came from immunoSEQ multiplex PCR; TCRdb's copy has only in-frame clones and leaves some out. The table has 25,000 to 30,000 clones, 85% to 90% seen once. The starting material was peripheral blood, obtained before any cancer treatment. The receptors shown here come from a woman aged 18 to 55 with stage I lung adenocarcinoma. The CDR3 runs from the conserved cysteine through the conserved F or W. The D gene is left open where the match is weak. Some rows mark clone size as missing; the rest say once, few, many or name a class of expanded clone.

cdr3_length: 15; j_call: TRBJ1-4; d_call: .; v_call: TRBV2; clone_size: .; cdr3_aa: CASLKQLATNEKLFF; cdr3_nt: TGTGCCAGCCTAAAGCAGCTCGCAACTAATGAAAAACTGTTTTTT
cdr3_length: 14; j_call: TRBJ1-5; d_call: .; v_call: TRBV19; clone_size: once; cdr3_aa: CASTNFEGGQPQHF; cdr3_nt: TGTGCCAGTACCAACTTCGAAGGGGGACAGCCCCAGCATTTT
cdr3_length: 11; j_call: TRBJ1-1; d_call: TRBD1; v_call: TRBV18; clone_size: .; cdr3_aa: CASSPDREAFF; cdr3_nt: TGTGCCAGCTCACCGGACAGGGAAGCTTTCTTT
cdr3_length: 14; j_call: TRBJ2-1; d_call: .; v_call: TRBV4-1; clone_size: .; cdr3_aa: CASSRAEVYNEQFF; cdr3_nt: TGCGCCAGCAGCCGGGCGGAGGTCTACAATGAGCAGTTCTTC
cdr3_length: 17; j_call: TRBJ2-5; d_call: TRBD2; v_call: TRBV28; clone_size: .; cdr3_aa: CASVSHGLAGVGETQYF; cdr3_nt: TGTGCCAGCGTTTCCCACGGACTAGCGGGAGTCGGAGAGACCCAGTACTTC
cdr3_length: 13; j_call: TRBJ2-2; d_call: .; v_call: TRBV7-3; clone_size: .; cdr3_aa: CASSLTYAGELFF; cdr3_nt: TGTGCCAGCAGCTTAACCTACGCCGGGGAGCTGTTTTTT
cdr3_length: 16; j_call: TRBJ2-5; d_call: .; v_call: TRBV7-9; clone_size: .; cdr3_aa: CASSPGQLPYQETQYF; cdr3_nt: TGTGCCAGCAGCCCCGGACAGCTCCCGTACCAAGAGACCCAGTACTTC
cdr3_length: 15; j_call: TRBJ2-1; d_call: .; v_call: TRBV27; clone_size: .; cdr3_aa: CASTAEGTTYNEQFF; cdr3_nt: TGTGCCAGCACCGCCGAGGGAACTACCTACAATGAGCAGTTCTTC
cdr3_length: 17; j_call: TRBJ2-2; d_call: TRBD2; v_call: TRBV5-1; clone_size: .; cdr3_aa: CASSSGTSGSRAGELFF; cdr3_nt: TGCGCCAGCAGCTCAGGGACTAGCGGGAGTCGGGCCGGGGAGCTGTTTTTT
cdr3_length: 14; j_call: TRBJ2-7; d_call: .; v_call: TRBV6-5; clone_size: .; cdr3_aa: CASSFTGTSYEQYF; cdr3_nt: TGTGCCAGCAGCTTCACAGGGACTTCCTACGAGCAGTACTTC
cdr3_length: 16; j_call: TRBJ2-4; d_call: TRBD2; v_call: TRBV6-5; clone_size: .; cdr3_aa: CASSYSTSGNKNIQYF; cdr3_nt: TGTGCCAGCAGTTACTCGACTAGCGGGAACAAAAACATTCAGTACTTC
cdr3_length: 13; j_call: TRBJ1-1; d_call: .; v_call: TRBV7-2; clone_size: .; cdr3_aa: CASSLEMNTEAFF; cdr3_nt: TGTGCCAGCAGCTTGGAGATGAACACTGAAGCTTTCTTT
cdr3_length: 18; j_call: TRBJ2-1; d_call: TRBD2; v_call: TRBV11-3; clone_size: few; cdr3_aa: CASSLDLTGLAEYNEQFF; cdr3_nt: TGTGCCAGCAGCTTAGATCTAACCGGGCTAGCGGAGTACAATGAGCAGTTCTTC
cdr3_length: 16; j_call: TRBJ1-3; d_call: TRBD1; v_call: TRBV19; clone_size: .; cdr3_aa: CASTKGGRASGNTIYF; cdr3_nt: TGTGCCAGTACCAAAGGGGGCAGAGCCTCTGGAAACACCATATATTTT
cdr3_length: 13; j_call: TRBJ1-1; d_call: TRBD1; v_call: TRBV19; clone_size: .; cdr3_aa: CASTTGGLAEAFF; cdr3_nt: TGTGCCAGTACGACAGGGGGCCTGGCTGAAGCTTTCTTT
cdr3_length: 13; j_call: TRBJ2-7; d_call: TRBD2; v_call: TRBV18; clone_size: .; cdr3_aa: CASSSGSSYEQYF; cdr3_nt: TGTGCCAGCTCAAGCGGGAGCTCCTACGAGCAGTACTTC
cdr3_length: 15; j_call: TRBJ2-7; d_call: TRBD2; v_call: TRBV7-2; clone_size: .; cdr3_aa: CASSSTSGRTYEQYF; cdr3_nt: TGTGCCAGCAGCTCCACTAGCGGGAGGACCTACGAGCAGTACTTC
cdr3_length: 15; j_call: TRBJ2-5; d_call: TRBD1; v_call: TRBV11-3; clone_size: .; cdr3_aa: CASSFSGQLSETQYF; cdr3_nt: TGTGCCAGCAGCTTCTCGGGACAGCTGTCGGAGACCCAGTACTTC
cdr3_length: 16; j_call: TRBJ2-7; d_call: TRBD2; v_call: TRBV7-2; clone_size: .; cdr3_aa: CASSDGGSGRRDEQYF; cdr3_nt: TGTGCCAGCAGCGACGGTGGTAGCGGGAGGAGGGACGAGCAGTACTTC
cdr3_length: 15; j_call: TRBJ2-3; d_call: TRBD1; v_call: TRBV5-1; clone_size: .; cdr3_aa: CASSLGGQLVGTQYF; cdr3_nt: TGCGCCAGCAGCTTGGGGGGACAGCTTGTCGGTACGCAGTATTTT
cdr3_length: 17; j_call: TRBJ1-1; d_call: .; v_call: TRBV5-6; clone_size: once; cdr3_aa: CASSSGPLIVWNTEAFF; cdr3_nt: TGTGCCAGCAGCTCGGGACCCCTAATTGTTTGGAACACTGAAGCTTTCTTT
cdr3_length: 12; j_call: TRBJ2-3; d_call: .; v_call: TRBV29-1; clone_size: .; cdr3_aa: CSVDNGGDTQYF; cdr3_nt: TGCAGCGTTGATAACGGGGGCGATACGCAGTATTTT